The rows below give T cell receptor beta chains drawn from one sample of a study of blood T cell repertoires in COVID-19. Method: immunoSEQ multiplex PCR; TCRdb's copy keeps in-frame clones and lacks some. This sample has hundreds of thousands of clones, with under 95% found just once. Sequences were obtained from peripheral blood. Source of these receptors: a woman younger than 35 who had recovered from COVID-19. The CDR3 runs from the conserved cysteine through the conserved F or W. Fields, in order: D gene, clone size, J gene, V gene, CDR3 protein, CDR3 DNA. D genes are given only for firm matches. Where a row states a size, it is once, few, many or the class of an expanded clone; other rows omit it.

>TRBD1|-|TRBJ1-5|TRBV5-6
CASSPGTGAGGPQHF
TGTGCCAGCAGCCCCGGGACAGGGGCCGGGGGGCCCCAGCATTTT
>TRBD1|-|TRBJ1-5|TRBV12-3/TRBV12-4
CASSPGGTQHF
TGTGCCAGCAGTCCAGGGGGAACCCAGCATTTT
>TRBD2|-|TRBJ2-5|TRBV7-9
CASTLLREGHQETQYF
TGTGCCAGCACCCTCCTGCGGGAGGGTCACCAAGAGACCCAGTACTTC
>TRBD1|-|TRBJ1-4|TRBV24-1
CATSGTGGTNEKLFF
TGTGCCACCAGTGGCACAGGGGGAACTAATGAAAAACTGTTTTTT
>TRBD1|few|TRBJ1-2|TRBV5-8
CASSADWGGQGRDGYTF
TGTGCCAGCAGCGCGGATTGGGGAGGACAGGGGAGGGATGGCTACACCTTC
>-|few|TRBJ2-2|TRBV19
CASSPDWQGWEPINTGELFF
TGTGCCAGTAGTCCAGATTGGCAGGGGTGGGAGCCGATTAACACCGGGGAGCTGTTTTTT
>-|-|TRBJ2-3|TRBV20-1
CSGAADTQYF
TGCAGTGGGGCTGCAGATACGCAGTATTTT
>TRBD1|-|TRBJ1-1|TRBV13
CASRPRQGAGEAFF
TGTGCCAGCAGACCCCGACAGGGGGCGGGTGAAGCTTTCTTT
>-|-|TRBJ1-2|TRBV7-8
CASSPHPPLQLNYGYTF
TGTGCCAGCAGCCCTCATCCCCCCTTACAGCTGAACTATGGCTACACCTTC
>TRBD1|once|TRBJ1-2|TRBV18
CASSPRQGDGYTF
TGTGCCAGCTCACCCCGACAGGGAGATGGCTACACCTTC
>-|-|TRBJ2-3|TRBV19
CASSINTDTQYF
TGTGCCAGTAGTATTAACACAGATACGCAGTATTTT